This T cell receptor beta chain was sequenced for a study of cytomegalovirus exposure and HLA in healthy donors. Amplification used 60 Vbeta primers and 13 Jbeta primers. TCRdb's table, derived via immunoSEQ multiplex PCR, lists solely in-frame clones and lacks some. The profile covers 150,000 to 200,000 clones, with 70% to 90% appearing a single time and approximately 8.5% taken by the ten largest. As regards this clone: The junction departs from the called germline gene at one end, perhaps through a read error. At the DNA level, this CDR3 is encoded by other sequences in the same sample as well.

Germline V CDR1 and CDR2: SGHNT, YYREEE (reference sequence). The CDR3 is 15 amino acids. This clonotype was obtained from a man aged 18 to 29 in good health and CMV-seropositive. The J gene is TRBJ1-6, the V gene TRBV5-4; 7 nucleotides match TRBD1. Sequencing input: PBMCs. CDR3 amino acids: CASSLNPGTDSPLHF. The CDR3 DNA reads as TGTGCCAGCAGCTTGAACCCCGGGACAGATTCCCCCCTCCACTTT.